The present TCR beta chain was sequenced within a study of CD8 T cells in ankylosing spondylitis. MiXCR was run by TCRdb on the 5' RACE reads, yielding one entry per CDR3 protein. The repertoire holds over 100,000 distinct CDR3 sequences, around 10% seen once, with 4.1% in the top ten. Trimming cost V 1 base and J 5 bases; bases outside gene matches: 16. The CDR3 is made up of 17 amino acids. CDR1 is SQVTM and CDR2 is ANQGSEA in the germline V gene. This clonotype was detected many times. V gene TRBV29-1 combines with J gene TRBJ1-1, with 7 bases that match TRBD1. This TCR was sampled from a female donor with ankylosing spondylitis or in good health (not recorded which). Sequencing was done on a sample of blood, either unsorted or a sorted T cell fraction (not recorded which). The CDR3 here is CSVEGGPLTGAGTEAFF. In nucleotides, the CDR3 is TGCAGCGTTGAAGGAGGTCCATTAACAGGGGCCGGGACTGAAGCTTTCTTT.